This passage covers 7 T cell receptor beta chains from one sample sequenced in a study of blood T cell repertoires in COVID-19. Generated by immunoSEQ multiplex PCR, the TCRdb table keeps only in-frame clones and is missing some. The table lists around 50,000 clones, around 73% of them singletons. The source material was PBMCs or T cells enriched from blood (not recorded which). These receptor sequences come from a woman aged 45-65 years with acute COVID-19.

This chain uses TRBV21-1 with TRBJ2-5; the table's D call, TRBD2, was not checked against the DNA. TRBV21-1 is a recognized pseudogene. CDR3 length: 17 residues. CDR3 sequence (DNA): TGTGCCAGCAGCAAAGTGGGGTCTAGCGGGGTCCAAGAGACCCAGTACTTC. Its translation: CASSKVGSSGVQETQYF.

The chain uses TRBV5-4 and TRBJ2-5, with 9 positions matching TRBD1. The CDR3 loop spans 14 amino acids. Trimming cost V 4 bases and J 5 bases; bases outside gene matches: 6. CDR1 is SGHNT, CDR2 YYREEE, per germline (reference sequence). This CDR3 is CASSTEQGAETQYF. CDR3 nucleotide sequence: TGTGCCAGCAGCACGGAACAGGGGGCGGAGACCCAGTACTTC.

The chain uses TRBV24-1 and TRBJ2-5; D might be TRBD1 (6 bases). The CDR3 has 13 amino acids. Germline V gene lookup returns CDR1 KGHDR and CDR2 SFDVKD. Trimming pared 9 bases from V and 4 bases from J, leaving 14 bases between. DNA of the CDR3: TGTGCCACCCGGGCAGGGGATGTAGAGACCCAGTACTTC. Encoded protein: CATRAGDVETQYF.

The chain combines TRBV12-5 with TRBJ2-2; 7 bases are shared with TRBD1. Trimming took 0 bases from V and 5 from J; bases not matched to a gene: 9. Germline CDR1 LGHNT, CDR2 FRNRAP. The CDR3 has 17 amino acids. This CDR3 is CASGLVHRGLRTGELFF. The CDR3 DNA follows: TGTGCTAGTGGTTTGGTACATAGGGGGCTGAGAACCGGGGAGCTGTTTTTT.

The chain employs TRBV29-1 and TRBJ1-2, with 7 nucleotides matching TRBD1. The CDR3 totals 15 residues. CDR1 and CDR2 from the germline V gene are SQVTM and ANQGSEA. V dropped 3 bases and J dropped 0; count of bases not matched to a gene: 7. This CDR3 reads CSVDTGQVPNYGYTF. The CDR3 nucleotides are TGCAGCGTTGATACCGGACAGGTTCCTAACTATGGCTACACCTTC.

The CDR3 protein is CASSYRLAGGSHEQYF. CDR3 nucleotides: TGTGCCAGCAGTTACCGGCTAGCGGGGGGGTCCCACGAGCAGTACTTC. V is TRBV6-2 or TRBV6-3 and J is TRBJ2-7; 12 bases fit TRBD2. The junction had 7 bases not matched to a gene; V was cut back by 2 bases and J by 5 bases. The CDR3 is 16 amino acids. CDR1 MNHEY and CDR2 SVGEGT come from the germline V gene.

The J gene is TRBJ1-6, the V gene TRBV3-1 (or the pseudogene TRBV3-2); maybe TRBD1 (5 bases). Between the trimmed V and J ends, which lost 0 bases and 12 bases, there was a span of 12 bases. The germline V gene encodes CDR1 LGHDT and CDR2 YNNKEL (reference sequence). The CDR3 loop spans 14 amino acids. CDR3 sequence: CASSQDKGWGPLHF. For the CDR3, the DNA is TGTGCCAGCAGCCAAGATAAGGGGTGGGGACCCCTCCACTTT.